These 31 T cell receptor beta chains share one sample of origin, sequenced in a study of CD4+ T cells in melanoma. TCRdb's copy holds only in-frame clones and misses some; the assay was immunoSEQ multiplex PCR. The data show approximately 20,000 clones, with around four fifths seen just once and about 9.6% held by the top ten. The receptors derive from a human donor with melanoma.

This sequence joins TRBV11-1 and TRBJ2-7, with D possibly being TRBD1 or TRBD2 (5 bases each). The CDR3 has 14 amino acids. Germline CDR1 and CDR2: SGHAT and FQDESV (reference sequence). Trimming took off 5 bases at V and 4 bases at J, with 15 bases between the two ends. The CDR3 loop reads CASSQGTTGYEQYF. The CDR3 nucleotides are TGTGCCAGCAGCCAAGGGACCACGGGGTACGAGCAGTACTTC.

As concerns this clone: One end of the junction fails to match germline, which may point to a read error. V and J are TRBV19 and TRBJ1-6, with D uncertain. This CDR3 is built from 13 residues. Germline V gene data show CDR1 as LNHDA and CDR2 as SQIVND (reference sequence). The CDR3 reads CASSITPDSALHF. The CDR3 bases are TGTGCCAGTAGTATAACTCCAGATTCAGCCCTCCACTTT.

The chain is built from TRBV11-3 and TRBJ2-2; 8 bases fit TRBD1. V was clipped by 1 base and J by 4 bases; unmatched bases: 2. Per the germline V gene, CDR1 is SGHNT and CDR2 is YENEEA. There are 15 residues in the CDR3. DNA of the CDR3: TGTGCCAGCAGCTTAGGACAGGGGACCACCGGGGAGCTGTTTTTT. Its translation is CASSLGQGTTGELFF. Full variable domain (remainder filled in from reference TRBV11-3 and TRBJ2-2): EAGVVQSPRYKIIEKKQPVAFWCNPISGHNTLYWYLQNLGQGPELLIRYENEEAVDDSQLPKDRFSAERLKGVDSTLKIQPAELGDSAVYLCASSLGQGTTGELFFGEGSRLTVL.

In this sample, this clone turned up a few times. The chain combines TRBV7-9 with TRBJ2-3; 14 nucleotides line up with TRBD2. Losses at the gene ends were 0 bases for V and 8 bases for J; bases not matched to a gene: 10. CDR3 length: 18 amino acids. Germline values: CDR1 SEHNR, CDR2 FQNEAQ (reference sequence). The CDR3 region is CASSLARSGTSGGFTQYF. The DNA for the CDR3 is TGTGCCAGCAGCTTAGCCCGTTCCGGGACTAGCGGGGGCTTTACGCAGTATTTT.

This clone was recorded once. This rearrangement joins TRBV6-1 to TRBJ2-6; D is unresolved. Per the germline V gene, CDR1 is MNHNS and CDR2 is SASEGT. Deletions cut 2 bases from V and 0 bases from J, with 5 bases between. This CDR3 region has 15 residues. The DNA for the CDR3 is TGTGCCAGCAGTGAACGATTCTCTGGGGCCAACGTCCTGACTTTC. This gives the protein CASSERFSGANVLTF.

The chain recombines TRBV2 with TRBJ1-1; D is unresolved. V was clipped by 4 bases and J by 4 bases, with 13 bases between them. Germline assignment: CDR1 SNHLY and CDR2 FYNNEI. The CDR3 contains 14 residues. CDR3 in DNA: TGTGCCAGCAGTGCGGAGGTTTTAGTCACTGAAGCTTTCTTT. This encodes CASSAEVLVTEAFF.

The chain couples TRBV27 to TRBJ2-7; the D is unclear. Trimming removed 10 bases at V and 4 bases at J, with 8 bases between. This CDR3 is 10 amino acids long. Germline V gene data show CDR1 as MNHEY and CDR2 as SMNVEV (reference sequence). Here the CDR3 reads CAIPPYEQYF. The DNA of the CDR3 is TGTGCCATCCCCCCGTACGAGCAGTACTTC.

The genes are TRBV7-8 and TRBJ2-5, with 12 bases lining up with TRBD2. Germline values: CDR1 SGHVS, CDR2 FQNEAQ. CDR3 length equals 15 residues. The trim removed 5 bases at V and 3 bases at J, leaving 4 bases unmatched. CDR3 sequence (DNA): TGTGCCAGCAGCGCCCGACTAGCGGGGGAAGAGACCCAGTACTTC. Residues: CASSARLAGEETQYF.

V usage is TRBV5-1 and J usage is TRBJ2-3, with 7 bases that match TRBD1. J gave up 3 bases and V 5 bases, and 9 bases lay outside the gene matches. The CDR3 spans 15 residues. Germline CDR1 SGHRS, CDR2 YFSETQ. CDR3 residues: CASRRQGRRTDTQYF. CDR3 DNA sequence: TGCGCCAGCAGGCGACAGGGAAGGCGGACAGATACGCAGTATTTT. Drawing the rest from reference TRBV5-1 and TRBJ2-3, the complete variable domain is KAGVTQTPRYLIKTRGQQVTLSCSPISGHRSVSWYQQTPGQGLQFLFEYFSETQRNKGNFPGRFSGRQFSNSRSEMNVSTLELGDSALYLCASRRQGRRTDTQYFGPGTRLTVL.

This clone was picked up a small number of times. The chain combines TRBV5-6 with TRBJ1-1; D possibly corresponds to TRBD1 (5 bases). The CDR3 consists of 14 residues. The V end was cut by 4 bases, the J end by 4 bases, with 14 bases between. Germline assignment: CDR1 SGHDT and CDR2 YYEEEE. CDR3 bases: TGTGCCAGCAGCCCAGGGTGGGGAGGCACTGAAGCTTTCTTT. This sequence encodes CASSPGWGGTEAFF.

The chain carries TRBV5-4 and TRBJ1-1; tentative D call: TRBD1 (6 bases). V was clipped by 0 bases and J by 4 bases, with 13 bases between them. CDR3 length: 15 residues. Germline V gene data show CDR1 as SGHNT and CDR2 as YYREEE (reference sequence). The CDR3 here is CASSLGDRLGTEAFF. In DNA, the CDR3 is TGTGCCAGCAGCTTGGGAGACAGGCTAGGCACTGAAGCTTTCTTT.

The chain recombines TRBV5-1 with TRBJ2-3, with D maybe TRBD2 (6 bases). Germline CDR1 SGHRS, CDR2 YFSETQ. The CDR3 runs to 15 residues. With 4 bases removed from V and 0 bases from J, the gap between germline ends came to 12 bases. In DNA, the CDR3 is TGCGCCAGCAGCGCGGGGACGGCTAGCACAGATACGCAGTATTTT. This codes for CASSAGTASTDTQYF.

The chain employs TRBV2 and TRBJ2-5; 7 nucleotides match TRBD1. The CDR3 spans 13 residues. V gave up 11 bases and J gave up 4 bases; unmatched junction bases: 10. Per the germline V gene, CDR1 is SNHLY and CDR2 is FYNNEI. CDR3 loop: CASRQGQPETQYF. The DNA for the CDR3 is TGTGCCTCAAGGCAGGGACAGCCAGAGACCCAGTACTTC.

The V call is TRBV5-1, the J call TRBJ1-2; D may be TRBD1 (5 bases). Germline lookup yields CDR1 SGHRS and CDR2 YFSETQ. Trimming pared 0 bases from V and 3 bases from J, leaving 6 bases between. The length of the CDR3 is 13 residues. The CDR3 bases are TGCGCCAGCAGCTTGGGGGACGACTATGGCTACACCTTC. This encodes CASSLGDDYGYTF.

Note on this clone: The sample contains more than one DNA sequence encoding this CDR3. The chain is built from TRBV13 and TRBJ1-1; possibly TRBD1 for D (5 bases). There are 16 residues in the CDR3. The germline CDR1 and CDR2 sequences are PRHDT and FYEKMQ (reference sequence). V was shortened by 4 bases and J by 1 base, with 16 bases between the two germline ends. CDR3 sequence reads: CASSYSGWPQNTEAFF. CDR3 nucleotide sequence: TGTGCCAGCAGCTACTCAGGGTGGCCTCAGAACACTGAAGCTTTCTTT.

This clone appeared a single time. The chain recombines TRBV5-6 with TRBJ2-5; no reliable D call. With 4 bases removed from V and 0 bases from J, the gap between germline ends came to 4 bases. This CDR3 has 12 residues. Germline V CDR1 and CDR2: SGHDT, YYEEEE. The CDR3 bases are TGTGCCAGCAGCCCGGACCAAGAGACCCAGTACTTC. It codes for CASSPDQETQYF.

CDR3 nucleotides: TGTGCCATCTCCCGTCGTGAAACCCTGGAAGTAGCGAACTATGGCTACACCTTC. Its translation: CAISRRETLEVANYGYTF. The chain carries TRBV2 and TRBJ1-2, with no clear D. CDR3 length: 18 amino acids. The germline CDR1 and CDR2 sequences are SNHLY and FYNNEI. V was shortened by 10 bases and J by 2 bases, with 29 bases between the two germline ends.

The genes are TRBV4-1 and TRBJ2-3; D unresolved. V was cut by 0 bases and J by 0 bases, with 13 bases left in between. Germline V CDR1 and CDR2: MGHRA, YSYEKL. The CDR3 consists of 17 residues. CDR3 residues: CASSQDFSSSSTDTQYF. The DNA of the CDR3 is TGCGCCAGCAGCCAAGATTTCTCCTCATCTAGCACAGATACGCAGTATTTT.

V is TRBV4-2 and J is TRBJ2-7; possibly TRBD1 for D (6 bases). The germline V gene has CDR1 LGHNA and CDR2 YNFKEQ. Trimming left V 3 bases short and J 2 bases short, with 11 bases between. The length of the CDR3 is 14 residues. CDR3 DNA sequence: TGTGCCAGCAGCCATTCCAGGGGAGCCTACGAGCAGTACTTC. Protein product: CASSHSRGAYEQYF.

CDR3 nucleotides: TGTGCCAGCAGCTTGGGAGGGACAGGGTCAGATCAGCCCCAGCATTTT. Translating gives CASSLGGTGSDQPQHF. The rearrangement joins TRBV5-5 to TRBJ1-5; TRBD1 agrees at 9 bases. CDR1 and CDR2 from the germline V gene are SGHKS and YYEKEE (reference sequence). V lost 0 bases, J lost 5 bases, and 6 bases stayed unmatched. The CDR3 runs 16 residues.

In DNA, the CDR3 is TGTGCCAATCCACAGGATAGGCCCTCTGGAAACACCATATATTTT. Its translation is CANPQDRPSGNTIYF. The chain carries TRBV21-1 and TRBJ1-3; the table calls TRBD1, which could not be checked here. TRBV21-1 is noted as a pseudogene. This CDR3 spans 15 amino acids.

This clone has only a few counts. The chain has TRBV5-1 and TRBJ2-5; 7 nucleotides line up with TRBD1. V was clipped by 0 bases and J by 5 bases; unmatched bases: 7. Per the germline V gene, CDR1 is SGHRS and CDR2 is YFSETQ. The CDR3 contains 15 residues. The CDR3 DNA sequence: TGCGCCAGCAGCTTGGCACCAGACAGGGATGAGACCCAGTACTTC. It translates to CASSLAPDRDETQYF.

The rearrangement uses TRBV19 and TRBJ1-5, with D possibly TRBD1 on 6 matching bases. The CDR3 extends over 11 amino acids. V was clipped by 8 bases and J by 10 bases, with 12 bases between them. Germline-derived CDR1 and CDR2 are LNHDA and SQIVND (reference sequence). The CDR3 reads CASRLQGPQHF. The DNA of the CDR3 is TGTGCCAGTCGTTTACAGGGCCCCCAGCATTTT.

CDR3 residues: CASSWTENEKLFF. As DNA, the CDR3 is TGTGCCAGCAGCTGGACGGAAAATGAAAAACTGTTTTTT. This chain links TRBV7-9 with TRBJ1-4; no reliable D call. The CDR3 totals 13 residues. Germline CDR1 SEHNR, CDR2 FQNEAQ (reference sequence). V shed 4 bases and J shed 5 bases, with 8 bases lying between them.

The chain recombines TRBV7-9 with TRBJ1-6; D is unclear. Trimming cost V 2 bases and J 7 bases, with 9 bases left between them. CDR3 length: 14 residues. The V gene's germline CDR1 is SEHNR and CDR2 FQNEAQ (reference sequence). The DNA for the CDR3 is TGTGCCAGCAGCTTACTAGGCTCCAATTCACCCCTCCACTTT. Its protein product is CASSLLGSNSPLHF.

This clone was seen a few times. The rearrangement uses TRBV6-4 and TRBJ2-1, with 13 nucleotides matching TRBD2. The germline V gene has CDR1 MRHNA and CDR2 SNTAGT. CDR3 size: 15 residues. V lost 4 bases and J lost 10; bases outside the gene matches: 7. The CDR3 region has the DNA TGTGCCAGCAGTGGGACTAGCGGGGGTATTGGAGAGCAGTTCTTC. Its translation: CASSGTSGGIGEQFF.

V is TRBV2 and J is TRBJ1-2, with D possibly matching TRBD1 (5 bases). The CDR3 sequence is 15 residues long. Between the trimmed V and J ends, which lost 11 bases and 7 bases, there was a span of 26 bases. The V gene's germline CDR1 is SNHLY and CDR2 FYNNEI. In DNA form, the CDR3 reads TGTGCCCCCCGGGATCGGGACGGGGGTAAGGGTGGCTACACCTTC. It yields the protein CAPRDRDGGKGGYTF.

The gene calls are TRBV7-3 and TRBJ2-3; 7 nucleotides agree with TRBD2. The V gene end was trimmed by 2 bases and the J gene end by 1 base; junction bases not matched to a gene: 3. The CDR3 runs to 15 residues. The germline V gene has CDR1 SGHTA and CDR2 FQGTGA. The DNA for the CDR3 is TGTGCCAGCAGCTTAGGGAGGGTTGGCACAGATACGCAGTATTTT. As protein: CASSLGRVGTDTQYF.

The chain combines TRBV4-2 with TRBJ2-1; TRBD2 aligns across 16 bases. Trimming took 3 bases from V and 8 from J; bases not matched to a gene: 7. Germline CDR1 is LGHNA and CDR2 is YNFKEQ. This CDR3 is built from 17 residues. The CDR3 here is CASSQNPGLAGGYEQFF. For the CDR3, the DNA is TGTGCCAGCAGCCAGAATCCGGGACTAGCGGGGGGGTATGAGCAGTTCTTC.

The chain links TRBV6-5 to TRBJ2-1, with TRBD2 identical over 7 bases. The J segment lost 5 bases and the V segment lost 7 bases, leaving 11 bases of the junction unmatched. Germline CDR1 is MNHEY and CDR2 is SVGAGI. This CDR3 is built from 15 residues. CDR3 residues: CASIGLDGVHNEQFF. CDR3 in DNA: TGTGCCAGCATTGGACTAGATGGAGTCCACAATGAGCAGTTCTTC.

V usage is TRBV5-1 and J usage is TRBJ2-5; D is uncertain. V lost 0 bases and J lost 3, with 12 bases in between. Germline CDR1 is SGHRS and CDR2 is YFSETQ. The CDR3 contains 15 residues. The CDR3 DNA is TGCGCCAGCAGCTTGGGGCCCCGTCCTGAAGAGACCCAGTACTTC. It yields the protein CASSLGPRPEETQYF.